This record looks at one T cell receptor (beta chain) sequence and its context. The data were taken from a study of T cells after posttransplantation cyclophosphamide. Cyclophosphamide on days +3 and +4 followed busulfan-fludarabine conditioning and a marrow graft. The CDR3 is 17 amino acids. Germline CDR1 and CDR2: SGHTA and FQGNSA. V lost 5 bases, J lost 0 bases, and 17 bases lay in between. The assay was immunoSEQ multiplex PCR, and TCRdb's table has in-frame clones only and misses some. Of about 21,000 clones listed, 75% to 90% were seen once; the top ten hold just under 7.5%. This chain uses TRBV7-2 with TRBJ1-5; perhaps TRBD1 as D (6 bases). The receptor comes from a female patient between 35 and 55 years old who received an allogeneic stem cell transplant from a related donor, was CMV-positive, and had no GVHD. These T cells may partly come from the graft donor. This specimen was PBMCs, taken after allogeneic stem cell transplant with posttransplant cyclophosphamide. CDR3 sequence: CASSPRGGAYSNQPQHF. As DNA, the CDR3 is TGTGCCAGCAGCCCACGGGGGGGCGCTTATAGCAATCAGCCCCAGCATTTT.